The 28 T cell receptor beta chains listed next were all sequenced from one sample in a study of blood T cells in healthy people across ages (dated by TCRdb to about 2015). The library was generated by 5' RACE. The sequencing machine was an Illumina HiSeq 2500. A second about 6 to 11 cycle PCR used a sample-barcoded 5' primer and a J-beta primer mix. TCRdb ran its own pipeline on the public reads, namely fastp trimming at Q25 and MiXCR clone calling, and kept in-frame beta chains. One record per CDR3 amino acid sequence lists the most common genes and DNA. The table for this sample lists 750,000 to 950,000 distinct CDR3 sequences; about 48% of them were counted only once. The ten largest clones take up around 41% of the sample. Sequencing used blood. Every receptor here comes from an older man in good health.

The chain combines TRBV20-1 with TRBJ2-1; 9 bases line up with TRBD2. The CDR3 consists of 13 residues. Looked up from germline, CDR1 is DFQATT and CDR2 is SNEGSKA (reference sequence). V was clipped by 5 bases and J by 13 bases; unmatched bases: 12. CDR3 amino acids: CSAPGTSRETQFF. The CDR3 region has the DNA TGCAGTGCTCCCGGGACTAGCAGAGAGACCCAGTTCTTC.

The V gene is TRBV3-1, the J gene TRBJ2-1; 7 positions match TRBD1. V shed 5 bases and J 4 bases; nucleotides not matched to a gene: 8. Germline CDR1 is LGHDT and CDR2 is YNNKEL (reference sequence). The CDR3 runs to 15 residues. CDR3 nucleotides: TGTGCCAGCAGCGCCTTGGGACAGCCGTACAATGAGCAGTTCTTC. Protein: CASSALGQPYNEQFF.

The chain carries TRBV28 and TRBJ2-7; either TRBD1 or TRBD2 may fit D (5 bases each). The CDR3 extends over 14 amino acids. Germline assignment: CDR1 MDHEN and CDR2 SYDVKM. V was clipped by 7 bases and J by 6 bases, with 19 bases between them. CDR3 loop: CASIPPGPASEQYF. The CDR3 region has the DNA TGTGCCAGCATCCCACCGGGACCGGCGAGCGAGCAGTACTTC. Together with reference TRBV28 and TRBJ2-7, the CDR3 gives the full variable domain: DVKVTQSSRYLVKRTGEKVFLECVQDMDHENMFWYRQDPGLGLRLIYFSYDVKMKEKGDIPEGYSVSREKKERFSLILESASTNQTSMYLCASIPPGPASEQYFGPGTRLTVT.

The genes are TRBV20-1 and TRBJ2-5; tentative D call: TRBD2 (5 bases). The CDR3 extends over 15 amino acids. V was pared by 1 base and J by 1 base, with 13 bases between. Germline loops: CDR1 DFQATT, CDR2 SNEGSKA (reference sequence). The CDR3 spells CSARASLVGQETQYF. CDR3 DNA: TGCAGTGCTAGAGCTAGCCTTGTTGGCCAAGAGACCCAGTACTTC.

V and J are TRBV9 and TRBJ2-1; D tentatively fits TRBD1 or TRBD2 (5 bases each). The CDR3 totals 13 residues. Germline V gives CDR1 SGDLS, CDR2 YYNGEE. The V end was cut by 0 bases, the J end by 9 bases, with 10 bases between. CDR3 bases: TGTGCCAGCAGCGTAGGGATGGGGACTGAGCAGTTCTTC. As protein: CASSVGMGTEQFF.

This clonotype was found a few times. This rearrangement joins TRBV6-1 to TRBJ2-3; 14 bases map to TRBD2. Germline CDR1 MNHNS, CDR2 SASEGT. Unmatched junction bases numbered 8, after V lost 6 bases and J lost 3 bases. The CDR3 consists of 17 residues. The DNA for the CDR3 is TGTGCCAGCAGCCGAGGGACTAGCGGGAGTCTAACAGATACGCAGTATTTT. Residues: CASSRGTSGSLTDTQYF.

The chain combines TRBV6-1 with TRBJ1-4; D perhaps matches TRBD1 (6 bases). The V and J ends lost 9 bases and 8 bases respectively, with 19 bases between them. This CDR3 spans 14 amino acids. CDR1 MNHNS and CDR2 SASEGT come from the germline V gene. Here the CDR3 DNA reads TGTGCCAGGGGGACTGGGGGCTGGAGGGAAAAACTGTTTTTT. This sequence encodes CARGTGGWREKLFF.

This clonotype was detected only a few times. The genes are TRBV6-5 and TRBJ1-2; TRBD1 is a possible D gene (5 bases). CDR1 MNHEY and CDR2 SVGAGI come from the germline V gene. Trimming took off 0 bases at V and 5 bases at J, with 16 bases between the two ends. The CDR3 sequence is 16 residues long. CDR3 sequence reads: CASSYSVIGGGYGYTF. The CDR3, as DNA: TGTGCCAGCAGTTACTCGGTTATTGGGGGAGGGTATGGCTACACCTTC.

This clonotype was detected ten times or more. The rearrangement joins TRBV5-6 to TRBJ2-7, with a tentative D call TRBD2 (6 bases). The germline V and J ends were trimmed by 2 bases and 4 bases, with 19 bases remaining between them. The germline V gene has CDR1 SGHDT and CDR2 YYEEEE. There are 16 residues in the CDR3. In DNA form, the CDR3 reads TGTGCCAGCAGCTTTTCGGTAAGCTTTGGAGGGTACGAGCAGTACTTC. This translates into CASSFSVSFGGYEQYF.

The chain uses TRBV20-1 and TRBJ2-5, with TRBD2 identical over 8 bases. There are 14 residues in the CDR3. The germline V gene encodes CDR1 DFQATT and CDR2 SNEGSKA (reference sequence). V dropped 3 bases and J dropped 5; count of bases not matched to a gene: 8. CDR3 DNA sequence: TGCAGTGCTAGGGGGGGGACTAGTCCGGAGACCCAGTACTTC. It codes for CSARGGTSPETQYF.

This chain links TRBV18 with TRBJ2-1, with D hard to call. This CDR3 has 14 amino acids. Germline loops: CDR1 KGHSH, CDR2 LQKENI. V shed 6 bases and J shed 4 bases, with 13 bases lying between them. The CDR3 DNA follows: TGTGCCAGCTCCCCCTGGGGTCTTTACAATGAGCAGTTCTTC. Translation gives CASSPWGLYNEQFF.

Of note for this clonotype: A much larger clone differs from this one at a single base, so this may be a read error. The chain joins TRBV18 to TRBJ2-5; TRBD2 aligns across 9 bases. CDR1 and CDR2 from the germline V gene are KGHSH and LQKENI. This CDR3 has 12 amino acids. The CDR3 sequence: CAGSPDPGLAYF. The CDR3, as DNA: TGTGCCGGCTCACCGGACCCGGGACTAGCGTACTTC.

A single count supports this clonotype. J is TRBJ2-1 and V is TRBV18, with D perhaps assigned TRBD1 or TRBD2 (5 bases each). Judging by the DNA end, TRBJ2-7 fits better; the J call may be wrong. Germline CDR1 KGHSH, CDR2 LQKENI. The CDR3 is made up of 15 amino acids. The CDR3 DNA reads TGTGCCAGCTCACCATGGTGGGGGTCCTACAATGAGCAGTACTTC. It is translated as CASSPWWGSYNEQYF.

The V gene is TRBV9, the J gene TRBJ1-6, with TRBD1 identical over 7 bases. The junction had 7 bases not matched to a gene; V was cut back by 6 bases and J by 7 bases. The length of the CDR3 is 14 residues. Germline V gene sequence: CDR1 SGDLS, CDR2 YYNGEE. The CDR3 region is CASTPTGVNSPLHF. The CDR3 nucleotides are TGTGCCAGCACTCCCACAGGGGTAAATTCACCCCTCCACTTT.

V gene TRBV27 combines with J gene TRBJ1-2; perhaps TRBD1 as D (6 bases). Germline assignment: CDR1 MNHEY and CDR2 SMNVEV (reference sequence). Trimming stripped 5 bases from V and 4 bases from J, with 17 bases between. The CDR3 totals 15 residues. CDR3 in DNA: TGTGCCAGCAGTAGGGACACGGGGGGTACCTATGGCTACACCTTC. Translation gives CASSRDTGGTYGYTF.

The chain uses TRBV10-3 and TRBJ1-6; D gene uncertain. The CDR3 totals 13 residues. Per the germline V gene, CDR1 is ENHRY and CDR2 is SYGVKD. Trimming removed 0 bases from V and 9 bases from J, with 6 bases in between. The DNA for the CDR3 is TGTGCCATCAGTGAGTCGACGGGTTCACCCCTCCACTTT. Residues: CAISESTGSPLHF.

The V gene is TRBV9, the J gene TRBJ2-3, with D possibly being TRBD1 (6 bases). Between the trimmed V and J ends, which lost 0 bases and 2 bases, there was a span of 13 bases. Germline V gene lookup returns CDR1 SGDLS and CDR2 YYNGEE. CDR3 length equals 16 residues. CDR3 protein: CASSVGRQGFTDTQYF. The CDR3 DNA reads as TGTGCCAGCAGCGTAGGGCGGCAGGGGTTCACAGATACGCAGTATTTT.

This clonotype was observed a few times. The chain combines TRBV13 with TRBJ1-6; D remains ambiguous. V lost 5 bases and J 7 bases, leaving 15 bases between the germline ends. The CDR3 is 15 residues long. Germline CDR1 is PRHDT and CDR2 is FYEKMQ (reference sequence). This CDR3 is CASSQGRAENSPLHF. The CDR3, as DNA: TGTGCCAGCAGCCAAGGCCGGGCCGAGAATTCACCCCTCCACTTT.

This rearrangement joins TRBV20-1 to TRBJ1-2; a weak D match, TRBD1 (5 bases). Germline CDR1 DFQATT, CDR2 SNEGSKA (reference sequence). The CDR3 consists of 13 residues. Between the trimmed V and J ends, which lost 6 bases and 9 bases, there was a span of 20 bases. Here the CDR3 reads CSALLTAPGSYTF. CDR3 bases: TGCAGTGCCCTATTGACAGCCCCCGGGAGCTACACCTTC.

This clonotype was observed a few times. The chain couples TRBV14 to TRBJ2-3; a weak D match, TRBD2 (7 bases). The CDR3 totals 14 residues. Germline V CDR1 and CDR2: SGHDN, FVKESK. V lost 0 bases and J lost 14, with 18 bases in between. The CDR3 loop is CASSQEGGHRYAYF. The DNA of the CDR3 is TGTGCCAGCAGCCAAGAGGGGGGGCACAGATACGCGTATTTT.

This chain connects TRBV5-1 to TRBJ2-3; 11 nucleotides agree with TRBD2. CDR3 length: 16 residues. CDR1 is SGHRS and CDR2 is YFSETQ in the germline V gene. The ends lost 6 bases at V and 14 bases at J; junction bases unmatched: 20. The chain's CDR3 is CASMWGLADLDRYAYF. The CDR3, as DNA: TGCGCCAGCATGTGGGGACTAGCGGATCTTGACAGATACGCGTATTTT. Looking up the rest from reference TRBV5-1 and TRBJ2-3 gives the full variable domain: KAGVTQTPRYLIKTRGQQVTLSCSPISGHRSVSWYQQTPGQGLQFLFEYFSETQRNKGNFPGRFSGRQFSNSRSEMNVSTLELGDSALYLCASMWGLADLDRYAYFGPGTRLTVL.

This clonotype was counted once. This sequence joins TRBV29-1 and TRBJ1-1, with D possibly TRBD1 on 5 matching bases. V was trimmed by 5 bases and J by 3 bases, leaving 22 bases between them. Germline V gene lookup returns CDR1 SQVTM and CDR2 ANQGSEA. The CDR3 runs to 16 residues. The CDR3 bases are TGCAGCGTTACCCGAGGGGTACCAGGCGATGACACTGAAGCTTTCTTT. This sequence encodes CSVTRGVPGDDTEAFF.

The rearrangement links TRBV28 to TRBJ2-5; D is uncertain. Trimming removed 2 bases at V and 2 bases at J, with 12 bases between. Germline CDR1 and CDR2: MDHEN and SYDVKM. CDR3 length: 15 residues. CDR3 amino acids: CASSLPGFLQETQYF. In nucleotides, the CDR3 is TGTGCCAGCAGTTTACCCGGATTTCTGCAAGAGACCCAGTACTTC. The full variable domain, its missing parts supplied by reference TRBV28 and TRBJ2-5, is DVKVTQSSRYLVKRTGEKVFLECVQDMDHENMFWYRQDPGLGLRLIYFSYDVKMKEKGDIPEGYSVSREKKERFSLILESASTNQTSMYLCASSLPGFLQETQYFGPGTRLLVL.

The chain is built from TRBV28 and TRBJ2-5; D is perhaps TRBD1 or TRBD2 (5 bases each). The CDR3 covers 14 residues. CDR1 is MDHEN and CDR2 is SYDVKM in the germline V gene. The ends were cut back, 6 bases at V and 1 base at J, with 12 bases in the middle. The CDR3 reads CASSLGGFQETQYF. The CDR3 coding sequence is TGTGCCAGCAGCCTTGGGGGATTCCAAGAGACCCAGTACTTC.

Only a few counts were recorded for this clonotype. The chain links TRBV5-1 to TRBJ2-3, with 9 bases identical to TRBD2. The CDR3 spans 15 residues. The trim removed 0 bases at V and 14 bases at J, leaving 13 bases unmatched. The V gene's germline CDR1 is SGHRS and CDR2 YFSETQ. CDR3 nucleotide sequence: TGCGCCAGCAGCTTGGGCCTAGCGGGAAACAGATACGCGTATTTT. Translating it yields CASSLGLAGNRYAYF. Complete variable domain (other parts from reference TRBV5-1 and TRBJ2-3): KAGVTQTPRYLIKTRGQQVTLSCSPISGHRSVSWYQQTPGQGLQFLFEYFSETQRNKGNFPGRFSGRQFSNSRSEMNVSTLELGDSALYLCASSLGLAGNRYAYFGPGTRLTVL.

This chain connects TRBV2 to TRBJ2-7, with 11 bases identical to TRBD2. V lost 6 bases to trimming and J lost 7 bases; unmatched junction nucleotides: 11. CDR1 and CDR2 from the germline V gene are SNHLY and FYNNEI. There are 15 residues in the CDR3. In nucleotides, the CDR3 is TGTGCCAGCAGCGACGCGACTAGCGGGATGCGAGAGCAGTACTTC. Translated: CASSDATSGMREQYF. Complete variable domain (other parts from reference TRBV2 and TRBJ2-7): EPEVTQTPSHQVTQMGQEVILRCVPISNHLYFYWYRQILGQKVEFLVSFYNNEISEKSEIFDDQFSVERPDGSNFTLKIRSTKLEDSAMYFCASSDATSGMREQYFGPGTRLTVT.

The chain carries TRBV28 and TRBJ1-2; no clear D. Germline CDR1 is MDHEN and CDR2 is SYDVKM. This CDR3 is 14 amino acids long. Trimming stripped 6 bases from V and 2 bases from J, with 13 bases between. The DNA of the CDR3 is TGTGCCAGCAGGCCCGCAAGGAACAACTATGGCTACACCTTC. It yields the protein CASRPARNNYGYTF.

The chain carries TRBV19 and TRBJ2-4, with TRBD1 identical over 7 bases. The ends lost 10 bases at V and 0 bases at J; junction bases unmatched: 3. Germline V gene lookup returns CDR1 LNHDA and CDR2 SQIVND (reference sequence). CDR3 length equals 13 residues. The chain's CDR3 is CATQGVAKNIQYF. The CDR3 DNA is TGTGCCACCCAGGGGGTAGCCAAAAACATTCAGTACTTC.